The 30 T cell receptor beta chains below were found in one sample sequenced in a study of blood T cells in healthy people across ages. A second roughly 6 to 11 cycle PCR used barcoded and J-beta primers. TCRdb reanalysed the 5' RACE reads using MiXCR and keeps one entry per CDR3 protein. The profile shows 950,000 to 1,200,000 distinct CDR3 sequences, 35% to 40% of them singletons. The sample taken for sequencing was blood. The receptor set was obtained from a young man in good health.

The chain links TRBV2 to TRBJ2-3; D could derive from TRBD1 or TRBD2 (5 bases each). CDR3 size: 13 residues. Germline loops: CDR1 SNHLY, CDR2 FYNNEI. Trimming left V 6 bases short and J 9 bases short, with 16 bases between. The CDR3 sequence: CASRGDPLGTQYF. CDR3 DNA sequence: TGTGCCAGCAGGGGGGACCCCCTGGGGACGCAGTATTTT.

This clonotype was recorded at least ten times. The rearrangement uses TRBV27 and TRBJ2-1; a weak D match, TRBD1 (5 bases). The CDR3 length is 15 residues. V lost 1 base to trimming and J lost 6 bases, with 13 bases between them. CDR1 MNHEY and CDR2 SMNVEV come from the germline V gene (reference sequence). The CDR3 DNA sequence: TGTGCCAGCAGTTTATATGGGGCGATCGTCAATGAGCAGTTCTTC. Translating it yields CASSLYGAIVNEQFF.

This clonotype was seen many times. J is TRBJ2-4 and V is TRBV4-1; D not resolved. CDR1 is MGHRA, CDR2 YSYEKL, per germline. The germline V and J ends were trimmed by 1 base and 0 bases, with 7 bases remaining between them. The CDR3 sequence is 15 residues long. The CDR3 here is CASSQVGIAKNIQYF. Here the CDR3 DNA reads TGCGCCAGCAGCCAAGTTGGGATAGCCAAAAACATTCAGTACTTC.

The gene calls are TRBV12-3 or TRBV12-4 and TRBJ2-1; TRBD2 matches 8 bases. The V and J ends lost 6 bases and 6 bases, in that order; junction bases with no gene match: 13. CDR3 length: 16 residues. CDR3 coding DNA: TGTGCCAGCAGCCCGATGGTCAGCGGGGGTCTCAATGAGCAGTTCTTC. This translates into CASSPMVSGGLNEQFF.

This clonotype was seen only a few times. This chain links TRBV12-3 or TRBV12-4 with TRBJ2-5; 8 nucleotides align to TRBD1. Trimming cost V 3 bases and J 6 bases; bases outside gene matches: 3. The CDR3 covers 13 residues. CDR3 sequence: CASSFGQGKTQYF. In DNA, the CDR3 is TGTGCCAGCAGTTTCGGACAGGGCAAGACCCAGTACTTC.

The gene calls are TRBV20-1 and TRBJ2-3, with 12 bases that match TRBD2. With 0 bases clipped from V and 7 bases from J, the junction kept 11 bases outside the gene matches. CDR1 is DFQATT, CDR2 SNEGSKA, per germline (reference sequence). This CDR3 has 17 residues. The CDR3 is CSARDQELAGGPNTQYF. DNA for the CDR3: TGCAGTGCTAGAGATCAGGAACTAGCGGGGGGACCAAATACGCAGTATTTT.

CDR3 in amino acids: CSARVPGLGTEAFF. The CDR3 DNA is TGCAGTGCTAGAGTACCGGGGCTAGGCACTGAAGCTTTCTTT. The genes are TRBV20-1 and TRBJ1-1; possible D gene TRBD1, 5 bases. V lost 1 base, J lost 4 bases, and 13 bases lay in between. CDR1 is DFQATT and CDR2 is SNEGSKA in the germline V gene (reference sequence). The CDR3 runs 14 residues.

The chain joins TRBV11-1 to TRBJ2-1; TRBD1 matches 7 bases. The CDR3 is 16 amino acids. Per the germline V gene, CDR1 is SGHAT and CDR2 is FQDESV (reference sequence). Trimming removed 4 bases from V and 2 bases from J; junction bases left unmatched: 8. The CDR3 loop is CASSSLQGTPYNEQFF. The CDR3, as DNA: TGTGCCAGCAGCTCCTTACAGGGGACCCCCTACAATGAGCAGTTCTTC.

V and J are TRBV24-1 and TRBJ2-3; D call uncertain. Trimming took 6 bases from V and 4 from J, leaving 4 bases between them. Germline CDR1 and CDR2: KGHDR and SFDVKD. The CDR3 totals 11 residues. Here the CDR3 reads CATSQADTQYF. The CDR3 DNA is TGTGCCACCAGTCAGGCAGATACGCAGTATTTT.

This clonotype was seen once. This chain links TRBV10-3 with TRBJ2-3, with 9 bases that match TRBD2. The CDR3 is 16 residues long. V shed 0 bases and J 6 bases; nucleotides not matched to a gene: 7. Germline assignment: CDR1 ENHRY and CDR2 SYGVKD. CDR3 protein: CAISESSAGGLDTQYF. The DNA for the CDR3 is TGTGCCATCAGTGAGTCTTCAGCGGGGGGTTTGGATACGCAGTATTTT.

In this sample, this clonotype turned up a few times. This rearrangement joins TRBV9 to TRBJ1-1; weak D call: TRBD1 (5 bases). The CDR3 sequence is 15 residues long. Germline V lookup: CDR1 SGDLS, CDR2 YYNGEE. Trimming left V 2 bases short and J 4 bases short, with 15 bases between. Here the CDR3 DNA reads TGTGCCAGCAGCGTCGGAGGGGCTGAAAGCACTGAAGCTTTCTTT. It translates to CASSVGGAESTEAFF.

The chain combines TRBV20-1 with TRBJ2-7; a possible D gene is TRBD1 (6 bases). The end of the DNA is better explained by TRBJ2-5, so the J call may be wrong. There are 16 residues in the CDR3. The germline gives CDR1 DFQATT, CDR2 SNEGSKA (reference sequence). DNA for the CDR3: TGCAGTGCTATAACAGGGTCGGCCCCCGCAATTGAGACCCAGTACTTC. Translation: CSAITGSAPAIETQYF.

The gene calls are TRBV20-1 and TRBJ2-1; 7 positions agree with TRBD2. Germline values: CDR1 DFQATT, CDR2 SNEGSKA (reference sequence). The CDR3 has 12 residues. Germline trimming cut 3 bases from V and 13 bases from J; bases unmatched to any gene: 9. The CDR3 sequence is CSARTSQETQFF. CDR3 DNA: TGCAGTGCTAGGACTAGCCAAGAGACCCAGTTCTTC.

The gene calls are TRBV12-3 or TRBV12-4 and TRBJ1-4, with 9 bases aligning to TRBD1. Trimming at V came to 5 bases and at J to 4 bases, leaving 8 bases not matched to a gene. This CDR3 is 16 amino acids long. CDR3 coding DNA: TGTGCCAGCAGTGCCGGGACAGGGACCTATAATGAAAAACTGTTTTTT. Translating gives CASSAGTGTYNEKLFF.

This clonotype has only one observation. The V gene is TRBV6-5, the J gene TRBJ2-2; D is unresolved. The V gene lost 6 bases and the J gene lost 0 bases, with 8 bases spanning the gap. The CDR3 spans 14 residues. Per germline, CDR1 MNHEY and CDR2 SVGAGI. In DNA form, the CDR3 reads TGTGCCAGCAGGCCGCTAGCGAACACCGGGGAGCTGTTTTTT. This codes for CASRPLANTGELFF.

The J gene is TRBJ2-5, the V gene TRBV5-1; D remains unclear. This CDR3 region has 14 residues. The germline V gene has CDR1 SGHRS and CDR2 YFSETQ. V was pared by 0 bases and J by 3 bases, with 9 bases between. CDR3 DNA: TGCGCCAGCAGCTTGGCCTGGAAGGAAGAGACCCAGTACTTC. Residues: CASSLAWKEETQYF.

The chain employs TRBV7-9 and TRBJ2-5; the match to TRBD2 covers 8 bases. The CDR3 has 16 residues. Germline CDR1 and CDR2: SEHNR and FQNEAQ (reference sequence). V lost 2 bases and J lost 4; bases outside the gene matches: 9. The CDR3 DNA is TGTGCCAGCAGCTTATCCGCCGGGGGGGCCGGAGAGACCCAGTACTTC. Its translation: CASSLSAGGAGETQYF.

This clonotype was detected a few times. V is TRBV7-2 and J is TRBJ2-1; D remains unclear. This CDR3 region has 13 residues. V lost 5 bases and J lost 9, with 14 bases in between. The germline V gene has CDR1 SGHTA and CDR2 FQGNSA. The CDR3 DNA is TGTGCCAGCAGCGTAGATAGTCCCGGTGAGCAGTTCTTC. Translation gives CASSVDSPGEQFF.

This chain's CDR3 is CAIRSGSTEAFF. CDR3 sequence (DNA): TGTGCCATCAGGTCAGGGAGCACTGAAGCTTTCTTT. The chain has TRBV10-3 and TRBJ1-1; TRBD1 is a possible D gene (5 bases). The CDR3 has 12 residues. Trimming removed 6 bases at V and 4 bases at J, with 9 bases between. The V gene's germline CDR1 is ENHRY and CDR2 SYGVKD.

The rearrangement uses TRBV12-3 or TRBV12-4 and TRBJ1-4, with TRBD1 matching over 8 bases. Trimming at V came to 5 bases and at J to 4 bases, leaving 6 bases not matched to a gene. The CDR3 totals 15 residues. CDR3 protein: CASSPGQVDNEKLFF. In DNA form, the CDR3 reads TGTGCCAGCAGTCCGGGACAGGTCGATAATGAAAAACTGTTTTTT.

This clonotype showed up just a few times. This chain uses TRBV4-1 with TRBJ1-2, with unresolved D. The CDR3 length is 16 residues. The V gene's germline CDR1 is MGHRA and CDR2 YSYEKL. V was cut by 4 bases and J by 2 bases, with 17 bases left in between. The CDR3 DNA sequence: TGCGCCAGCAGCCCGTTCGACACCCAGCTCAACTATGGCTACACCTTC. This gives the protein CASSPFDTQLNYGYTF.

V gene TRBV4-3 combines with J gene TRBJ1-2; D uncertain. Germline V CDR1 and CDR2: LGHNA, YSLEER. The V gene lost 2 bases and the J gene lost 8 bases, with 18 bases spanning the gap. The length of the CDR3 is 15 residues. CDR3 amino acids: CASSQNGLNPLGYTF. CDR3 nucleotide sequence: TGCGCCAGCAGCCAAAACGGGCTCAATCCCCTAGGCTACACCTTC.

V and J are TRBV3-1 and TRBJ1-1; no clear D gene. Germline V gene lookup returns CDR1 LGHDT and CDR2 YNNKEL (reference sequence). The germline V and J ends were trimmed by 5 bases and 0 bases, with 13 bases remaining between them. The CDR3 runs to 15 residues. The CDR3 loop reads CASSGKNLMNTEAFF. CDR3 nucleotide sequence: TGTGCCAGCAGCGGGAAAAATCTCATGAACACTGAAGCTTTCTTT.

Notes on this clonotype: One end of the junction fails to match germline, which may point to a read error. The DNA of the CDR3 is TGCAGTGCTAGTGAGGACCCTTTTCGAGAAGTTTTCTTT. It codes for CSASEDPFREVFF. The chain joins TRBV20-1 to TRBJ1-1; D is uncertain. From germline, CDR1 is DFQATT and CDR2 SNEGSKA (reference sequence). This CDR3 comprises 13 residues.

The chain links TRBV3-1 to TRBJ1-2; D is ambiguous. Per the germline V gene, CDR1 is LGHDT and CDR2 is YNNKEL (reference sequence). The V end was cut by 0 bases, the J end by 4 bases, with 9 bases between. CDR3 length: 14 amino acids. The CDR3 spells CASSQDTGSYGYTF. Written as DNA, the CDR3 is TGTGCCAGCAGCCAAGACACTGGCAGCTATGGCTACACCTTC.

This clonotype was detected a few times. CDR3 loop: CASSNRFGYTF. CDR3 in DNA: TGTGCCAGCAGTAACAGATTTGGCTACACCTTC. The chain joins TRBV25-1 to TRBJ1-2; D is uncertain. Per germline, CDR1 MGHDK and CDR2 SYGVNS. V lost 5 bases and J lost 7, with 8 bases in between. The CDR3 has 11 residues.

CDR3 amino acids: CASSYASQGTEAFF. The DNA for the CDR3 is TGTGCCAGCAGCTACGCCTCCCAGGGGACTGAAGCTTTCTTT. The V and J genes are TRBV7-9 and TRBJ1-1; tentatively, D is TRBD1 (6 bases). The CDR3 contains 14 residues. Trimming took off 4 bases at V and 5 bases at J, with 14 bases between the two ends. CDR1 is SEHNR, CDR2 FQNEAQ, per germline (reference sequence).

The chain is built from TRBV20-1 and TRBJ2-1; D is ambiguous. Gene TRBJ2-7 matches the end of the DNA better, so the J call may be wrong. The CDR3 consists of 10 residues. CDR1 and CDR2 (germline): DFQATT, SNEGSKA (reference sequence). This chain's CDR3 is CSATYNEQYF. The CDR3 DNA reads TGCAGTGCTACGTACAATGAGCAGTACTTC.

This clonotype was detected a few times. The J gene is TRBJ1-1, the V gene TRBV2, with a tentative D call TRBD1 (5 bases). V lost 2 bases, J lost 3 bases, and 10 bases lay in between. The CDR3 contains 14 residues. CDR1 is SNHLY and CDR2 is FYNNEI in the germline V gene. CDR3 DNA sequence: TGTGCCAGCAGTGAAAGGGCAGGGTACACTGAAGCTTTCTTT. Protein sequence: CASSERAGYTEAFF.

This sequence joins TRBV6-5 and TRBJ2-3; tentative D call: TRBD1 (5 bases). V lost 4 bases and J 7 bases, leaving 12 bases between the germline ends. The CDR3 consists of 13 residues. Germline V gene sequence: CDR1 MNHEY, CDR2 SVGAGI. Here the CDR3 reads CASSSGILNTQYF. The CDR3 DNA reads TGTGCCAGCAGTTCAGGGATCCTCAATACGCAGTATTTT.